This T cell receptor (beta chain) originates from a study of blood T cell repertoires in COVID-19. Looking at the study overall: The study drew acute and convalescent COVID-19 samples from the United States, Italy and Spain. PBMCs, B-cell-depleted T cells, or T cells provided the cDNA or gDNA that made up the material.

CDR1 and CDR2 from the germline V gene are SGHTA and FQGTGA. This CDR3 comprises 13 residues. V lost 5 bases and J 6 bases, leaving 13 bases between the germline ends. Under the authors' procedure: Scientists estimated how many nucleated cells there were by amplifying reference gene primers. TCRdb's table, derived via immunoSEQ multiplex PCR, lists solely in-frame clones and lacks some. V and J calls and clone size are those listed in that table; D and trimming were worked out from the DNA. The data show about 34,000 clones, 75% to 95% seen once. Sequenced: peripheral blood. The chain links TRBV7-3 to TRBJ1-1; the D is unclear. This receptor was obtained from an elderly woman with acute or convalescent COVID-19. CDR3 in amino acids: CASSAAGSPEAFF. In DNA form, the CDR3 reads TGTGCCAGCAGCGCTGCCGGGAGCCCTGAAGCTTTCTTT.